This T cell receptor beta chain is from a study of cytomegalovirus exposure and HLA in healthy donors. Study in general: A preliminary data release comprised 80 million to 95 million unique TCRs obtained from HLA-typed donors.

V lost 9 bases and J lost 5, with 16 bases in between. The CDR3 contains 14 residues. CDR1 is MDHEN, CDR2 SYDVKM, per germline. A note on this clone: Antigen specificity is unknown.

60 Vbeta and 13 Jbeta primers were used in PCR. This table comes from immunoSEQ multiplex PCR, and its TCRdb copy is limited to in-frame clones, with some not included. The sample has some 130,000 clones, roughly 80% seen once. Broader study findings: Immune exposure information available was restricted to CMV serostatus. The investigators catalogued 150 to 200 TCR beta chains as cytomegalovirus-associated. Some V segments (TRBV6-2 and TRBV6-3 among them) were excluded as indistinguishable.

This TCR was recovered from a male donor in good health and CMV-seropositive. The genes are TRBV28 and TRBJ1-4, with D possibly being TRBD1 (6 bases). Sequencing was carried out using PBMCs. CDR3 loop: CASLLGGRNEKLFF. In DNA, the CDR3 is TGTGCCAGTCTCTTGGGGGGGCGGAATGAAAAACTGTTTTTT.